The present TCR beta chain was sequenced within a study of blood T cell repertoires in COVID-19. Profiling relied on immunoSEQ multiplex PCR, and the TCRdb table lists in-frame clones only, not all of them. The sample lists about 11,000 clones, just under 85% occurring once. CDR3 length equals 12 residues. Material: peripheral blood. The chain employs TRBV21-1 and TRBJ2-5; the D segment call TRBD2 is taken from the table without a DNA check. TRBV21-1 is tagged as a pseudogene. The TCR sequence derives from a man aged 50 or older with active COVID-19. The DNA of the CDR3 is TGTGCCAGCAGCAAATCATTCTCGGCCCAGTACTTC. Encoded protein: CASSKSFSAQYF.